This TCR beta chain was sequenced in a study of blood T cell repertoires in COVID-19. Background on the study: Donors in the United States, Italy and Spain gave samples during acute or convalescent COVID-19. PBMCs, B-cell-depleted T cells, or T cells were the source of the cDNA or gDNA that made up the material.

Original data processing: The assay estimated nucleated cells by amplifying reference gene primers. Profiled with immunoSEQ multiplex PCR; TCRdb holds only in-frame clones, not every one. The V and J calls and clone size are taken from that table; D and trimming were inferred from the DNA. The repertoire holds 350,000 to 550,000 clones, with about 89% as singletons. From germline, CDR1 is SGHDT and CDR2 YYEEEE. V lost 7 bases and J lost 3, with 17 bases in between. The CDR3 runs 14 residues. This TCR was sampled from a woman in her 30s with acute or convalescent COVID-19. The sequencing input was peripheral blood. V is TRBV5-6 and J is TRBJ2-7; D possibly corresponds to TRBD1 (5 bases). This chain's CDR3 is CASDKSAGRYEQYF. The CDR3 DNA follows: TGTGCCAGCGATAAATCGGCAGGGCGCTACGAGCAGTACTTC.